Below, one T cell receptor (beta chain) is given with its context. Its cognate antigen is unknown. The CDR3 is 15 amino acids. In germline, CDR1 is MNHEY, CDR2 SMNVEV (reference sequence). Trimming cost V 5 bases and J 0 bases; bases outside gene matches: 4. Generated by immunoSEQ multiplex PCR, the TCRdb table keeps only in-frame clones and is missing some. This sample has approximately 99,000 clones; around 93% occur once, and the top ten carry about 0.073%. The data are from a study of graft-versus-host responses after intestinal transplantation. The TCR was taken from a human donor who was the organ donor for an intestinal transplant. The sample here was unstimulated CD8+ T cells sorted from spleen or lymph node cells, taken before transplant. The rearrangement uses TRBV27 and TRBJ1-1, with 9 bases fitting TRBD1. The CDR3 DNA reads TGTGCCAGCAGTAGTTGGGACAGGGTGAACACTGAAGCTTTCTTT. Translated, it gives CASSSWDRVNTEAFF.